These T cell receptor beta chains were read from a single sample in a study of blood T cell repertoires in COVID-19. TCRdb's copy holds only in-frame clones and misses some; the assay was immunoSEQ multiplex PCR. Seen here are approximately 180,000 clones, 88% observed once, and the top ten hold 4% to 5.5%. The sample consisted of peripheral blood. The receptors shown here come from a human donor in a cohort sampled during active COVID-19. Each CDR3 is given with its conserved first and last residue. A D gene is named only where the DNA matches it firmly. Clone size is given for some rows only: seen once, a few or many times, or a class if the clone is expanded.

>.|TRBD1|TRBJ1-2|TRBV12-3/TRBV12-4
TGTGCCAGCAGTCCCCGGACAGGGGGCTACACCTTC
CASSPRTGGYTF
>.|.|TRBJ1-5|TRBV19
TGTGCCAGTAGTATAGTGAGGGGCAATCAGCCCCAGCATTTT
CASSIVRGNQPQHF
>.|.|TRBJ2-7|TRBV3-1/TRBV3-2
TGTGCCAGCAGCCCCCCTAGGGGGGGGACGTCCGAGCAGTACTTC
CASSPPRGGTSEQYF
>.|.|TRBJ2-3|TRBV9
TGTGCCAGCAGCGTAGCGGAGAATACGCAGTATTTT
CASSVAENTQYF
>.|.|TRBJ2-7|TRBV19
TGTGCCAGTAGAAGCAGGGGATCGGACGAGCAGTACTTC
CASRSRGSDEQYF
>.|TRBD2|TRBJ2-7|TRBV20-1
TGCAGTGCTAGTCCCGGGACTAGCGGGAAATTGAGCGAGCAGTACTTC
CSASPGTSGKLSEQYF
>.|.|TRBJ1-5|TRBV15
TGTGCCACCAGCAGAGATGGGAGGGGGAATCAGCCCCAGCATTTT
CATSRDGRGNQPQHF
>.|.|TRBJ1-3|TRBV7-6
TGTGCCAGCAGCCCCCAGGCCTTACCCTCTGGAAACACCATATATTTT
CASSPQALPSGNTIYF
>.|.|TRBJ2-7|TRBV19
TGTGCCAGTAGCAGGGGGGCCGAGCAGTACTTC
CASSRGAEQYF
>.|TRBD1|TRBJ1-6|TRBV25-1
TGTGCCAGCAGTGAATACGGACAGGGTAATTCACCCCTCCACTTT
CASSEYGQGNSPLHF
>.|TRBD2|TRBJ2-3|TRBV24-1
TGTGCCACCAGTGACCCCAGGACGGGAGGTACGCAGTATTTT
CATSDPRTGGTQYF
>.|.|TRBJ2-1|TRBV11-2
TGTGCCAGCACCTCCGCCGTCGGTGAGCAGTTCTTC
CASTSAVGEQFF
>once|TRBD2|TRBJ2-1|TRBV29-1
TGCAGCGTTGAGGGACTAGCGGGACCGAAATACAATGAGCAGTTCTTC
CSVEGLAGPKYNEQFF
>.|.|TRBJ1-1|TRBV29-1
TGCAGCGTTGGACAGATGAACACTGAAGCTTTCTTT
CSVGQMNTEAFF
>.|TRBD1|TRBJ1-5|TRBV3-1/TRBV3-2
TGTGCCAGCAGCCCAACTTATGTACAGGGGGCTTTTCTCAATCAGCCCCAGCATTTT
CASSPTYVQGAFLNQPQHF
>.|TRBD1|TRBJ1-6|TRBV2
TGTGCCATCGGACAGGGCCCGAATTCACCCCTCCACTTT
CAIGQGPNSPLHF
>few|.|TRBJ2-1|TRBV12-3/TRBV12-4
TGTGCCAGCAGTTTAAAAGGGGGCAATGAGCAGTTCTTC
CASSLKGGNEQFF
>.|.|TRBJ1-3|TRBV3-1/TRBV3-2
TGTGCCAGCAGCCAAGAGACACTAGGGTCTGGAAACACCATATATTTT
CASSQETLGSGNTIYF
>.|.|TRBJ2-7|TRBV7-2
TGTGCCAGCAGCTCCTCCCATGGCCCCTACGAGCAGTACTTC
CASSSSHGPYEQYF
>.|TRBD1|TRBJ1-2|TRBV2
TGTGCCACTTGGACAGGGTTTGGTGGCTACACCTTC
CATWTGFGGYTF
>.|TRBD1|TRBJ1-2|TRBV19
TGTGCCAGTAGTAACCCCGGGACAGGCAACTATGGCTACACCTTC
CASSNPGTGNYGYTF
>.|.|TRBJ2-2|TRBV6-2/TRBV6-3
TGTGCCAGCAGTTACTTGGCAGGGGACACCGGGGAGCTGTTTTTT
CASSYLAGDTGELFF
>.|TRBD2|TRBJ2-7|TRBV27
TGTGCCAGCAGTACCCCCGGGACTAGTGTAACCTTC
CASSTPGTSVTF
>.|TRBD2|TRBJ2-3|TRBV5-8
TGTGCCAGCAGCTTGGCGCTAGCGGTCACAGATACGCAGTATTTT
CASSLALAVTDTQYF
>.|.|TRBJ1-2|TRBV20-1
TGCAGTGCTAGTTTACAGAACTATGGCTACACCTTC
CSASLQNYGYTF
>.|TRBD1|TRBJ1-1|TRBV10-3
TGTGCCACAGAGGACAGGGGGAACACTGAAGCTTTCTTT
CATEDRGNTEAFF
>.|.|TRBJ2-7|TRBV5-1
TGCGCCAGCAGACCTACGGGAGTTATATACGAGCAGTACTTC
CASRPTGVIYEQYF
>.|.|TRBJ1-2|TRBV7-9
TGTGCCAGCAGGAAGGCGGGTTTGTCCTATGGCTACACCTTC
CASRKAGLSYGYTF
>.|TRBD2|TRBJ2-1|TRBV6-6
TGTGCCTCGGGACTAGCGGGAGGCAATGAGCAGTTCTTC
CASGLAGGNEQFF
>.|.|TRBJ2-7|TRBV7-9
TGTGCCAGCGAGGGAGGTTACTCCTACGAGCAGTACTTC
CASEGGYSYEQYF
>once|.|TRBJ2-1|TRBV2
TGTGCCAGCAGTGAAGGCTACCGCAATGAGCAGTTCTTC
CASSEGYRNEQFF
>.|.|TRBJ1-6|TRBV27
TGTGCCAGCAGTTTTTCAAATTCACCCCTCCACTTT
CASSFSNSPLHF
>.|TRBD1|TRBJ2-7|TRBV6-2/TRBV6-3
TGTGCCAGCAGTTCCACCGGGACAGGGGGCTCCTACGAGCAGTACTTC
CASSSTGTGGSYEQYF
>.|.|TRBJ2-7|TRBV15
TGTGCCACCAGCAGAGAAGGGGGTAGGGGTGTAGCCGAGCAGTACTTC
CATSREGGRGVAEQYF
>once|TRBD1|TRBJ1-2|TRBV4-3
TGCGCCAGCAGCCAGGACAGGGGCTATGGCTACACCTTC
CASSQDRGYGYTF
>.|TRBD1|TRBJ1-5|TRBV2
TGTGCCAGCAGTGGGACAGGACGCAATCAGCCCCAGCATTTT
CASSGTGRNQPQHF
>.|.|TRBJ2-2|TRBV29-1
TGCAGCGTTGAGGGCCAGGGGCCACCCGGGGAGCTGTTTTTT
CSVEGQGPPGELFF
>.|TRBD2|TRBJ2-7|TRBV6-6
TGTGCCAGCAGTTACCGGGGGGGACCCAGCTACGAGCAGTACTTC
CASSYRGGPSYEQYF
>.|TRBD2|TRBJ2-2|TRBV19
TGTGCCAGTACCATAGCGGGAGGGGGAACCGGGGAGCTGTTTTTT
CASTIAGGGTGELFF
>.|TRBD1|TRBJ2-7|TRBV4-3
TGCGCCAGCAGCCAAGAACCGGGACAGGGTGGGTACGAGCAGTACTTC
CASSQEPGQGGYEQYF
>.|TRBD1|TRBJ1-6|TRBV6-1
TGTGCCAGCAGTGAAATGATGGTGACAGGGACACCCCTCCACTTT
CASSEMMVTGTPLHF
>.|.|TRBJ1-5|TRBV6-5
TGTGCCAGCAGTTATGGCTTGAATCAGCCCCAGCATTTT
CASSYGLNQPQHF